The 31 T cell receptor beta chains presented below share a single source sample, sequenced in a study of beta chain features in type 1 diabetes. Expressed TCRB transcripts were sequenced because the entire RNA isolate underwent reverse transcription. The protocol was immunoSEQ multiplex PCR, while the TCRdb copy is restricted to in-frame clones and leaves out a portion. The table lists 850,000 to 900,000 clones, under 20% of them singletons. Sequenced sample: naive CD4+ T cells from blood. Source of these receptors: a woman younger than 30 in good health.

This chain connects TRBV28 to TRBJ1-3, with 8 bases aligning to TRBD1. The CDR3 loop spans 14 amino acids. Germline CDR1 and CDR2: MDHEN and SYDVKM. Trimming at V came to 6 bases and at J to 7 bases, leaving 8 bases not matched to a gene. CDR3 residues: CASRQGQGWNTIYF. CDR3 bases: TGTGCCAGCAGACAAGGACAGGGTTGGAACACCATATATTTT.

The genes are TRBV6-6 and TRBJ1-5, with D hard to call. Germline V gives CDR1 MNHNY, CDR2 SVGAGI (reference sequence). The CDR3 extends over 13 amino acids. Trimming cost V 2 bases and J 6 bases, with 8 bases left between them. CDR3 sequence (DNA): TGTGCCAGCAGTTACCGGGGTGGTCAGCCCCAGCATTTT. It encodes CASSYRGGQPQHF.

This clone has just a few counts. The chain employs TRBV7-8 and TRBJ2-3; unclear D gene. Trimming removed 10 bases from V and 5 bases from J, with 13 bases in between. The CDR3 runs 12 residues. The germline V gene has CDR1 SGHVS and CDR2 FQNEAQ. CDR3 nucleotides: TGTGCCATCGGGCCAATAGGAGATACGCAGTATTTT. Translated: CAIGPIGDTQYF.

About this clone itself: Distinct nucleotide sequences in the sample also encode this CDR3. This chain joins TRBV28 and TRBJ1-2, with 9 bases that match TRBD1. Germline CDR1 MDHEN, CDR2 SYDVKM. The CDR3 totals 15 residues. V was clipped by 4 bases and J by 2 bases; unmatched bases: 5. DNA for the CDR3: TGTGCCAGCAGTTCGACCGGGACAGGGAACTATGGCTACACCTTC. Protein sequence: CASSSTGTGNYGYTF.

This clone turned up a few times. The chain employs TRBV5-1 and TRBJ2-6, with D perhaps TRBD1 (5 bases). The CDR3 is 16 amino acids. V gave up 4 bases and J gave up 2 bases, with 13 bases separating them. Germline CDR1 is SGHRS and CDR2 is YFSETQ. CDR3 sequence reads: CASSRTGTPGANVLTF. As DNA, the CDR3 is TGCGCCAGCAGCCGCACAGGCACTCCTGGGGCCAACGTCCTGACTTTC.

The V and J genes are TRBV7-8 and TRBJ2-7; 9 bases fit TRBD2. Germline V lookup: CDR1 SGHVS, CDR2 FQNEAQ. The CDR3 sequence is 17 residues long. V shed 5 bases, J shed 5 bases, and the junction held 16 bases outside the gene matches. The CDR3, as DNA: TGTGCCAGCAGCCCATTAGAATCTAGCGGGAAGTATCACGAGCAGTACTTC. Its translation: CASSPLESSGKYHEQYF. The variable domain in full, completed from reference TRBV7-8 and TRBJ2-7, reads GAGVSQSPRYKVAKRGQDVALRCDPISGHVSLFWYQQALGQGPEFLTYFQNEAQLDKSGLPSDRFFAERPEGSVSTLKIQRTQQEDSAVYLCASSPLESSGKYHEQYFGPGTRLTVT.

This clone was counted many times. Here the CDR3 DNA reads TGTGCCATCAGCTTGACAGGGAATGAGCAGTTCTTC. It codes for CAISLTGNEQFF. J is TRBJ2-1 and V is TRBV10-3; 7 bases are a match to TRBD1. J lost 7 bases, V lost 6 bases, and 3 bases had no gene match. This CDR3 contains 12 residues. The germline V gene encodes CDR1 ENHRY and CDR2 SYGVKD.

In this sample, this clone turned up a few times. The chain uses TRBV5-4 and TRBJ2-5; D possibly corresponds to TRBD1 (6 bases). V lost 0 bases, J lost 4 bases, and 7 bases lay in between. This CDR3 comprises 13 residues. Germline CDR1 reads SGHNT; CDR2 reads YYREEE (reference sequence). The CDR3 DNA is TGTGCCAGCAGCTTGGCCAGGGGAGAGACCCAGTACTTC. This encodes CASSLARGETQYF.

V gene TRBV7-3 combines with J gene TRBJ2-2, with D possibly TRBD1 on 5 matching bases. CDR1 is SGHTA and CDR2 is FQGTGA in the germline V gene. V lost 3 bases and J 0 bases, leaving 5 bases between the germline ends. This CDR3 is 14 amino acids long. The CDR3 region is CASSLDTNTGELFF. The CDR3 nucleotides are TGTGCCAGCAGCTTGGACACGAACACCGGGGAGCTGTTTTTT.

Only a few counts were recorded for this clone. The chain has TRBV4-3 and TRBJ2-6, with D uncertain. Germline assignment: CDR1 LGHNA and CDR2 YSLEER. The CDR3 extends over 18 amino acids. V shed 1 base and J shed 0 bases, with 13 bases lying between them. CDR3 nucleotide sequence: TGCGCCAGCAGCCAAGCGGCGACACCGAGCTCTGGGGCCAACGTCCTGACTTTC. Its translation: CASSQAATPSSGANVLTF.

The sample holds a few counts of this clone. The chain couples TRBV7-2 to TRBJ2-1, with 13 bases that match TRBD2. J gave up 6 bases and V 5 bases, and 4 bases lay outside the gene matches. Germline CDR1 SGHTA, CDR2 FQGNSA. CDR3 length equals 15 residues. The CDR3 is CASSAGTSGINEQFF. The CDR3 DNA sequence: TGTGCCAGCAGCGCCGGGACTAGCGGGATCAATGAGCAGTTCTTC.

Points on this clone: The junction does not match germline at one end; this may be a read error. This sequence joins TRBV11-2 and TRBJ2-2; 7 bases agree with TRBD2. CDR3 size: 16 residues. Germline V gene lookup returns CDR1 SGHAT and CDR2 FQNNGV. CDR3 bases: TGTGCCAGCAGATTAGTGGCTAGCGGTGTCACCGGGGAGCTGTTTTTT. It specifies CASRLVASGVTGELFF.

The V call is TRBV15, the J call TRBJ1-1; D may be TRBD1 (5 bases). The germline V and J ends were trimmed by 1 base and 2 bases, with 11 bases remaining between them. Germline loops: CDR1 LNHNV, CDR2 YYDKDF (reference sequence). The CDR3 has 15 residues. The CDR3 bases are TGTGCCACCAGCAGAGTTGCAGGGTCTAACACTGAAGCTTTCTTT. This encodes CATSRVAGSNTEAFF.

This clone was found a few times. The V and J genes are TRBV7-9 and TRBJ2-7; D is perhaps TRBD1 (6 bases). The V end lost 4 bases, the J end lost 6 bases, and 10 bases lay between the germline ends. The CDR3 runs 12 residues. The germline V gene has CDR1 SEHNR and CDR2 FQNEAQ (reference sequence). The CDR3 loop reads CASSSQGPEQYF. The CDR3 DNA reads as TGTGCCAGCAGCTCACAGGGACCCGAGCAGTACTTC.

The CDR3 bases are TGTGCCAGCAGCCGTGGCAGTTCCTTTTTTTACAATGAGCAGTTCTTC. It yields the protein CASSRGSSFFYNEQFF. The genes are TRBV21-1 and TRBJ2-1; TRBD1 is taken as the D call from the table, unchecked against the DNA. TRBV21-1 is designated a pseudogene. This CDR3 has 16 amino acids.

A few counts support this clone. The chain is built from TRBV4-3 and TRBJ2-3; TRBD2 matches 8 bases. Trimming at V came to 2 bases and at J to 6 bases, leaving 16 bases not matched to a gene. This CDR3 contains 18 residues. Germline-derived CDR1 and CDR2 are LGHNA and YSLEER. The CDR3 loop reads CASSQMLGSGREPDTQYF. As DNA, the CDR3 is TGCGCCAGCAGCCAAATGCTCGGAAGCGGGAGAGAACCCGATACGCAGTATTTT.

This clone was detected only once. This chain joins TRBV28 and TRBJ1-5, with 9 bases that match TRBD1. CDR3 length: 15 amino acids. V shed 5 bases, J shed 3 bases, and the junction held 5 bases outside the gene matches. Germline V gene data show CDR1 as MDHEN and CDR2 as SYDVKM. The CDR3 loop is CASSKDRGVNQPQHF. The CDR3 bases are TGTGCCAGCAGTAAGGACAGGGGCGTCAATCAGCCCCAGCATTTT.

V gene TRBV10-2 combines with J gene TRBJ2-2; no clear D gene. Trimming removed 10 bases from V and 4 bases from J, with 7 bases in between. Germline V lookup: CDR1 WSHSY, CDR2 SAAADI. This CDR3 has 11 amino acids. CDR3 sequence reads: CATLFTGELFF. CDR3 nucleotides: TGCGCCACCCTTTTCACCGGGGAGCTGTTTTTT.

This clone was recorded a few times. The V and J genes are TRBV7-2 and TRBJ2-5; the match to TRBD2 covers 11 bases. Losses at the gene ends were 5 bases for V and 4 bases for J; bases not matched to a gene: 3. Germline V CDR1 and CDR2: SGHTA, FQGNSA. CDR3 length: 14 residues. CDR3 bases: TGTGCCAGCAGCCCCGGGACTAGCGGAGAGACCCAGTACTTC. Protein: CASSPGTSGETQYF.

This clone has at least ten counts. This chain links TRBV7-9 with TRBJ1-1; the match to TRBD1 covers 7 bases. Germline V gene sequence: CDR1 SEHNR, CDR2 FQNEAQ (reference sequence). The V gene end was trimmed by 10 bases and the J gene end by 7 bases; junction bases not matched to a gene: 3. This CDR3 has 10 amino acids. The CDR3 loop is CATRQGEAFF. CDR3 coding DNA: TGTGCCACCAGACAGGGTGAAGCTTTCTTT.

The rearrangement joins TRBV7-9 to TRBJ2-1; D call uncertain. V lost 5 bases, J lost 6 bases, and 14 bases lay in between. This CDR3 is 14 amino acids long. Germline CDR1 SEHNR, CDR2 FQNEAQ (reference sequence). The CDR3 loop reads CASSGKLGINEQFF. Written as DNA, the CDR3 is TGTGCCAGCAGCGGGAAGTTGGGGATCAATGAGCAGTTCTTC.

This clone was counted a few times. The chain has TRBV19 and TRBJ2-1; 7 nucleotides agree with TRBD2. The CDR3 loop spans 14 amino acids. The V segment lost 7 bases and the J segment 9 bases; nucleotides outside the gene matches: 12. Per the germline V gene, CDR1 is LNHDA and CDR2 is SQIVND (reference sequence). As DNA, the CDR3 is TGTGCCAGTAAATACGTGGGAGGGCCTAGTGAGCAGTTCTTC. This encodes CASKYVGGPSEQFF.

CDR3 sequence reads: CASSPHSPPEVYGYTF. CDR3 DNA sequence: TGCGCCAGCAGCCCACATTCCCCCCCAGAGGTCTATGGCTACACCTTC. The chain links TRBV4-1 to TRBJ1-2; D not resolved. V lost 4 bases and J lost 4, with 19 bases in between. Germline assignment: CDR1 MGHRA and CDR2 YSYEKL. The CDR3 contains 16 residues.

Note on this clone: This sample also contains other DNA sequences that code for the same CDR3. The chain is built from TRBV7-2 and TRBJ2-5; 8 bases fit TRBD1. CDR3 length equals 16 residues. V trimming: 2 bases; J trimming: 1 base; junction bases outside the gene matches: 6. Germline V CDR1 and CDR2: SGHTA, FQGNSA. The CDR3 spells CASSLSAGTGQETQYF. The CDR3 DNA is TGTGCCAGCAGCTTATCCGCGGGGACAGGCCAAGAGACCCAGTACTTC.

The J gene is TRBJ2-1, the V gene TRBV10-3; the match to TRBD2 covers 11 bases. CDR1 and CDR2 (germline): ENHRY, SYGVKD. The CDR3 runs 15 residues. The ends lost 2 bases at V and 8 bases at J; junction bases unmatched: 5. The CDR3, as DNA: TGTGCCATCAGTGAGCTAGCGGGAGGTTCCGATGAGCAGTTCTTC. It yields the protein CAISELAGGSDEQFF.

The chain has TRBV19 and TRBJ2-2, with TRBD1 identical over 8 bases. Per the germline V gene, CDR1 is LNHDA and CDR2 is SQIVND (reference sequence). This CDR3 comprises 17 residues. The V gene end was trimmed by 6 bases and the J gene end by 4 bases; junction bases not matched to a gene: 13. The CDR3 nucleotides read TGTGCCAGTAGCCCCCAGGGCGGGACAGGCCCCACCGGGGAGCTGTTTTTT. Translating gives CASSPQGGTGPTGELFF.

V gene TRBV7-2 combines with J gene TRBJ2-5; D is ambiguous. CDR3 length: 15 residues. With 1 base removed from V and 1 base from J, the gap between germline ends came to 10 bases. Germline CDR1 reads SGHTA; CDR2 reads FQGNSA. The CDR3 nucleotides read TGTGCCAGCAGCTTAGAACGAGCCTTCCAAGAGACCCAGTACTTC. This sequence encodes CASSLERAFQETQYF.

V usage is TRBV7-9 and J usage is TRBJ2-1, with TRBD1 as a possible D gene (6 bases). Germline lookup yields CDR1 SEHNR and CDR2 FQNEAQ (reference sequence). The CDR3 extends over 15 amino acids. The V gene lost 8 bases and the J gene lost 0 bases, with 14 bases spanning the gap. Here the CDR3 reads CASGRTGSSYNEQFF. The CDR3 nucleotides read TGTGCCAGCGGAAGAACAGGGAGCTCCTACAATGAGCAGTTCTTC.

The V call is TRBV6-1, the J call TRBJ2-1; possible D gene TRBD1, 5 bases. Trimming took 4 bases from V and 0 from J, leaving 13 bases between them. In germline, CDR1 is MNHNS, CDR2 SASEGT. This CDR3 has 16 residues. CDR3: CASSGLHRTSYNEQFF. Here the CDR3 DNA reads TGTGCCAGCAGTGGGCTTCACAGGACCTCCTACAATGAGCAGTTCTTC.

The chain links TRBV7-6 to TRBJ2-2, with 8 bases matching TRBD2. Germline CDR1 reads SGHVS; CDR2 reads FNYEAQ. The V segment lost 2 bases and the J segment 5 bases; nucleotides outside the gene matches: 7. The CDR3 contains 16 residues. CDR3 bases: TGTGCCAGCAGCTTACCCCGGGAGGGCCTTACCGGGGAGCTGTTTTTT. It yields the protein CASSLPREGLTGELFF.

The rearrangement links TRBV7-3 to TRBJ1-1; the D is unclear. The CDR3 length is 14 residues. Germline values: CDR1 SGHTA, CDR2 FQGTGA. The V and J ends lost 0 bases and 5 bases respectively, with 10 bases between them. The CDR3 loop reads CASSLTGMRTEAFF. The CDR3, as DNA: TGTGCCAGCAGCTTAACAGGGATGAGAACTGAAGCTTTCTTT.